The clone carrying this T cell receptor beta chain has a count of ten or more. TCRdb processed the 5' RACE reads anew with MiXCR; each CDR3 protein has one entry. The sample has about 260,000 distinct CDR3 sequences, roughly 4% seen once. These data come from a study of T cells after yellow fever vaccination. The germline V gene has CDR1 SQVTM and CDR2 ANQGSEA. V lost 3 bases and J 4 bases, leaving 7 bases between the germline ends. This CDR3 comprises 12 residues. This clonotype originated in a man aged 18 to 35 who received the YFV17D yellow fever vaccine. This chain links TRBV29-1 with TRBJ2-1; D gene ambiguous. Source: PBMCs, taken 15 days after the yellow fever booster vaccination. The CDR3 spells CSVDRRYNEQFF. DNA for the CDR3: TGCAGCGTTGACAGGCGGTACAATGAGCAGTTCTTC.